Each of the 26 T cell receptor beta chains below was sequenced from the same sample in a study of response to subunit inactivated influenza vaccine. TCRdb fed the RT-PCR reads into MiXCR, producing one record per CDR3 protein. The top ten hold approximately 11% of the sample, which has about 570,000 distinct CDR3 sequences, approximately 11% seen once. This sample was shared with a second study, whose subject was T cells expressing NK-cell markers. This second report adds: cDNA encoding TCR beta was synthesized via 5'RACE template switching incorporating UMIs.

The source material was PBMCs from blood, sampled on the day of vaccination. All receptors derive from a man aged 50 to 60 who received an inactivated influenza vaccine.

This clonotype was seen more than once but under ten times. The genes are TRBV4-1 and TRBJ2-2; D unresolved. V was shortened by 1 base and J by 0 bases, with 9 bases between the two germline ends. Germline CDR1 MGHRA, CDR2 YSYEKL. CDR3 length: 16 residues. This CDR3 reads CASSQGGNANTGELFF. The CDR3 bases are TGCGCCAGCAGCCAAGGGGGTAACGCGAACACCGGGGAGCTGTTTTTT.

There are a few counts of this clonotype. The junction shows a germline mismatch at one end, possibly a read error. The chain carries TRBV10-3 and TRBJ1-2; no clear D. The CDR3 sequence is 14 residues long. CDR1 is ENHRY and CDR2 is SYGVKD in the germline V gene. The CDR3 protein is CAISESTRHNGCTF. CDR3 nucleotide sequence: TGTGCCATCAGTGAGTCTACTCGCCACAATGGCTGCACCTTC.

This clonotype was seen a few times. CDR3 region: CASSPSTTAYEQYF. The CDR3 DNA sequence: TGTGCCAGCAGCCCCTCTACCACCGCCTACGAGCAGTACTTC. This chain links TRBV4-2 with TRBJ2-7; D gene unclear. The CDR3 totals 14 residues. Trimming stripped 4 bases from V and 2 bases from J, with 12 bases between. Germline V gene lookup returns CDR1 LGHNA and CDR2 YNFKEQ.

The V and J genes are TRBV6-1 and TRBJ2-7; TRBD1 aligns across 8 bases. Trimming cost V 7 bases and J 1 base; bases outside gene matches: 3. The CDR3 covers 13 residues. Germline V gene lookup returns CDR1 MNHNS and CDR2 SASEGT. This CDR3 is CASIRQGSYEQYF. In DNA form, the CDR3 reads TGTGCCAGCATTCGACAGGGGTCCTACGAGCAGTACTTC.

This clonotype was seen a few times. Just one base apart from a much larger clone, this may be a read error. The CDR3 is CCAREVAGDSYNEQFF. As DNA, the CDR3 is TGCTGTGCTAGAGAAGTAGCGGGAGACTCCTACAATGAGCAGTTCTTC. V is TRBV20-1 and J is TRBJ2-1; 9 bases match TRBD2. The CDR3 has 16 amino acids. The germline gives CDR1 DFQATT, CDR2 SNEGSKA (reference sequence).

This clonotype was recorded at least ten times. This chain uses TRBV12-3 or TRBV12-4 with TRBJ2-7; possibly TRBD1 for D (7 bases). The CDR3 is 13 amino acids. V was clipped by 6 bases and J by 3 bases, with 12 bases between them. DNA for the CDR3: TGTGCCAGCAGCCCCCAGGGGGGCTACGAGCAGTACTTC. Translation: CASSPQGGYEQYF.

The chain couples TRBV7-8 to TRBJ2-3; possible D gene TRBD1, 5 bases. This CDR3 spans 14 amino acids. The ends were cut back, 5 bases at V and 0 bases at J, with 9 bases in the middle. In germline, CDR1 is SGHVS, CDR2 FQNEAQ. CDR3 protein: CASSIDSSTDTQYF. For the CDR3, the DNA is TGTGCCAGCAGCATAGACAGTAGCACAGATACGCAGTATTTT.

In its sample, this clonotype was seen a few times. The gene calls are TRBV20-1 and TRBJ1-2; no clear D gene. Germline CDR1 and CDR2: DFQATT and SNEGSKA (reference sequence). The CDR3 contains 14 residues. V was clipped by 6 bases and J by 2 bases, with 16 bases between them. This CDR3 reads CSATETPGNYGYTF. CDR3 sequence (DNA): TGCAGTGCCACTGAAACTCCCGGGAACTATGGCTACACCTTC.

This clonotype was seen many times. The chain joins TRBV20-1 to TRBJ1-5; no clear D. V dropped 2 bases and J dropped 4 bases, with 9 bases sitting between them. The CDR3 totals 13 residues. Germline assignment: CDR1 DFQATT and CDR2 SNEGSKA (reference sequence). The CDR3 DNA sequence: TGCAGTGCTAGATGGATGGGGAATCAGCCCCAGCATTTT. This translates into CSARWMGNQPQHF.

This clonotype was observed a handful of times. The chain links TRBV7-9 to TRBJ2-3; 7 bases line up with TRBD1. The CDR3 runs 15 residues. V lost 1 base to trimming and J lost 4 bases; unmatched junction nucleotides: 5. CDR1 and CDR2 (germline): SEHNR, FQNEAQ (reference sequence). The CDR3 coding sequence is TGTGCCAGCAGCTTAGGGGACAGTTTATCAGATACGCAGTATTTT. Its translation: CASSLGDSLSDTQYF.

This chain joins TRBV5-1 and TRBJ1-1; 12 bases fit TRBD1. The V gene end was trimmed by 2 bases and the J gene end by 4 bases; junction bases not matched to a gene: 6. The CDR3 consists of 16 residues. Germline CDR1 and CDR2: SGHRS and YFSETQ. The CDR3 region has the DNA TGCGCCAGCAGCTTATGGGACAGGGGGCCTGGCACTGAAGCTTTCTTT. Encoded protein: CASSLWDRGPGTEAFF.

About this clonotype itself: With a much larger clone just one base away, this may be a read error. The chain carries TRBV7-9 and TRBJ1-1; D possibly corresponds to TRBD1 (6 bases). The CDR3 covers 12 residues. CDR1 is SEHNR, CDR2 FQNEAQ, per germline (reference sequence). The CDR3 here is CPSSRGYTEAFF. DNA of the CDR3: TGTCCCAGCAGCAGGGGCTACACTGAAGCTTTCTTT.

At least ten counts were recorded for this clonotype. The genes are TRBV12-3 or TRBV12-4 and TRBJ2-7; no reliable D call. The CDR3 length is 16 residues. V lost 1 base and J 0 bases, leaving 13 bases between the germline ends. The CDR3 loop is CASSLVFRRSSYEQYF. The DNA for the CDR3 is TGTGCCAGCAGTTTAGTCTTCAGGCGGAGCTCCTACGAGCAGTACTTC.

V usage is TRBV5-4 and J usage is TRBJ2-7; 7 nucleotides line up with TRBD2. Germline assignment: CDR1 SGHNT and CDR2 YYREEE (reference sequence). CDR3 size: 15 residues. Losses at the gene ends were 5 bases for V and 12 bases for J; bases not matched to a gene: 20. DNA for the CDR3: TGTGCCAGCAGTGGAACCTCCGGGACTACCCCTCATTGGTACTTC. It codes for CASSGTSGTTPHWYF. Supplemented by reference TRBV5-4 and TRBJ2-7, the full variable domain reads ETGVTQSPTHLIKTRGQQVTLRCSSQSGHNTVSWYQQALGQGPQFIFQYYREEENGRGNFPPRFSGLQFPNYSSELNVNALELDDSALYLCASSGTSGTTPHWYFGPGTRLTVT.

This clonotype was seen only a few times. The genes are TRBV27 and TRBJ2-2, with unresolved D. Trimming removed 6 bases at V and 0 bases at J, with 17 bases between. The germline CDR1 and CDR2 sequences are MNHEY and SMNVEV (reference sequence). The CDR3 is 17 residues long. The CDR3 reads CASRKMSSWANTGELFF. The CDR3 DNA reads TGTGCCAGCAGGAAGATGAGCTCCTGGGCGAACACCGGGGAGCTGTTTTTT.

This clonotype was counted a few times. The CDR3: CASSSAGVPTEAFF. The CDR3 DNA follows: TGTGCCAGCAGTTCCGCGGGGGTTCCCACTGAAGCTTTCTTT. This chain uses TRBV27 with TRBJ1-1, with D possibly being TRBD1 (5 bases). V was pared by 4 bases and J by 4 bases, with 13 bases between. The CDR3 extends over 14 amino acids. Germline V gene lookup returns CDR1 MNHEY and CDR2 SMNVEV (reference sequence).

This clonotype was counted at least ten times. V usage is TRBV9 and J usage is TRBJ2-1; D may be TRBD2 (6 bases). The length of the CDR3 is 16 residues. Trimming removed 2 bases from V and 3 bases from J, with 15 bases in between. The germline CDR1 and CDR2 sequences are SGDLS and YYNGEE. For the CDR3, the DNA is TGTGCCAGCAGCGTGAATAAGCGGGTAAACTACAATGAGCAGTTCTTC. This encodes CASSVNKRVNYNEQFF.

The sample holds many counts of this clonotype. The junction differs from germline at one of its ends, possibly a read error. In DNA, the CDR3 is TGTGCCAGCAGTTTAGGTTTTGAGACCCAGTACTTC. Translation gives CASSLGFETQYF. The V and J genes are TRBV7-2 and TRBJ2-5; no clear D gene. Looked up from germline, CDR1 is SGHTA and CDR2 is FQGNSA. The CDR3 covers 12 residues.

V and J are TRBV20-1 and TRBJ2-4, with TRBD1 identical over 9 bases. This CDR3 comprises 15 residues. Losses at the gene ends were 4 bases for V and 0 bases for J; bases not matched to a gene: 4. From germline, CDR1 is DFQATT and CDR2 SNEGSKA (reference sequence). For the CDR3, the DNA is TGCAGTGCTATCATGGGACAGGGAGCCAAAAACATTCAGTACTTC. Translating gives CSAIMGQGAKNIQYF.

This clonotype showed up many times. The chain carries TRBV11-1 and TRBJ1-6; D might be TRBD1 (5 bases). Germline V CDR1 and CDR2: SGHAT, FQDESV (reference sequence). Trimming cost V 5 bases and J 8 bases, with 13 bases left between them. CDR3 size: 14 residues. CDR3 bases: TGTGCCAGCAGCCTAGATGACAGCTATTCACCCCTCCACTTT. It encodes CASSLDDSYSPLHF.

This clonotype was recorded many times. The junction and the germline gene differ at one end; a read error may be behind it. The gene calls are TRBV5-1 and TRBJ2-7; possibly TRBD1 for D (5 bases). In germline, CDR1 is SGHRS, CDR2 YFSETQ. The CDR3 consists of 13 residues. CDR3 DNA sequence: TGTGCCAGTAGCCTGACAGTTTCCTACGAGCAGTACTTC. Protein product: CASSLTVSYEQYF.

This chain joins TRBV7-6 and TRBJ2-1, with D perhaps TRBD2 (5 bases). Trimming took off 1 base at V and 0 bases at J, with 16 bases between the two ends. Germline values: CDR1 SGHVS, CDR2 FNYEAQ. CDR3 length: 18 amino acids. The CDR3 reads CASSLVADTGSSYNEQFF. The CDR3 DNA reads TGTGCCAGCAGCTTAGTTGCTGACACGGGGAGCTCCTACAATGAGCAGTTCTTC. Full variable domain (outside the CDR3, taken from reference TRBV7-6 and TRBJ2-1): GAGVSQSPRYKVTKRGQDVALRCDPISGHVSLYWYRQALGQGPEFLTYFNYEAQQDKSGLPNDRFSAERPEGSISTLTIQRTEQRDSAMYRCASSLVADTGSSYNEQFFGPGTRLTVL.

In this sample, this clonotype turned up a few times. This chain joins TRBV29-1 and TRBJ2-1; 16 nucleotides align to TRBD2. The CDR3 loop spans 18 amino acids. V lost 3 bases and J lost 0; bases outside the gene matches: 5. From germline, CDR1 is SQVTM and CDR2 ANQGSEA. CDR3 DNA: TGCAGCGTTGAGCTGGGACTAGCGGGAGGGAGCTCCTACAATGAGCAGTTCTTC. Translated: CSVELGLAGGSSYNEQFF.

This clonotype was picked up a small number of times. The chain is built from TRBV7-7 and TRBJ2-1; 9 bases fit TRBD2. Germline V gene sequence: CDR1 SSHAT, CDR2 FNYEAQ (reference sequence). V shed 1 base, J shed 2 bases, and the junction held 3 bases outside the gene matches. CDR3 length: 16 residues. DNA of the CDR3: TGTGCCAGCAGCTTAGGGGGCGGGAGGGCCTACAATGAGCAGTTCTTC. This gives the protein CASSLGGGRAYNEQFF.

The chain joins TRBV24-1 to TRBJ2-1, with D perhaps being TRBD1 or TRBD2 (5 bases each). This CDR3 has 14 amino acids. Between the trimmed V and J ends, which lost 9 bases and 6 bases, there was a span of 17 bases. Germline V gene lookup returns CDR1 KGHDR and CDR2 SFDVKD. CDR3 loop: CATQRGPVSNEQFF. The CDR3 DNA follows: TGTGCCACCCAGAGGGGTCCCGTCTCCAATGAGCAGTTCTTC.

This clonotype was seen a few times. This chain connects TRBV15 to TRBJ2-1; a possible D gene is TRBD2 (5 bases). In germline, CDR1 is LNHNV, CDR2 YYDKDF (reference sequence). The V end was cut by 6 bases, the J end by 5 bases, with 17 bases between. This CDR3 has 15 residues. CDR3 protein: CATSNGLSSNNEQFF. CDR3 sequence (DNA): TGTGCCACCAGTAATGGACTCTCTTCAAACAATGAGCAGTTCTTC.